The rows below give T cell receptor beta chains drawn from one sample of a study of blood T cell repertoires in COVID-19. The repertoire was sequenced with immunoSEQ multiplex PCR; TCRdb's copy has only in-frame clones and lacks some. The data show roughly 60,000 clones, roughly 90% seen once. The sequencing sample was made of peripheral blood. The receptors come from a man aged 45-60 years with active COVID-19. CDR3s include the opening cysteine and the closing phenylalanine or tryptophan. Each record gives: V gene, J gene, clone size, D gene, CDR3 DNA, CDR3 protein. D genes are given only for firm matches. Part of the rows lack a size; the others show once, few, many or a class for expanded clones.

V gene: TRBV18
J gene: TRBJ2-3
clone size: NA
D gene: NA
CDR3 DNA: TGTGCCAGCTCACTAACAGGGGGGGGCACAGATACGCAGTATTTT
CDR3 protein: CASSLTGGGTDTQYF

V gene: TRBV19
J gene: TRBJ1-5
clone size: NA
D gene: NA
CDR3 DNA: TGTGCCAGTAGTATAGCCGGATTAGGAGACGCCCAGCATTTT
CDR3 protein: CASSIAGLGDAQHF

V gene: TRBV30
J gene: TRBJ1-1
clone size: NA
D gene: NA
CDR3 DNA: TGTGCCTGGAGACTCTTTGGAGGGGAAACTGAAGCTTTCTTT
CDR3 protein: CAWRLFGGETEAFF

V gene: TRBV5-1
J gene: TRBJ2-7
clone size: NA
D gene: TRBD1
CDR3 DNA: TGCGCCAGCAGCTTCGGAGACAGGGGCCACGAGCAGTACTTC
CDR3 protein: CASSFGDRGHEQYF

V gene: TRBV6-5
J gene: TRBJ2-5
clone size: NA
D gene: TRBD2
CDR3 DNA: TGTGCCAGCAGTCTCGAGCGGGGGGCGGGAGGAACCCAGTACTTC
CDR3 protein: CASSLERGAGGTQYF

V gene: TRBV5-1
J gene: TRBJ2-3
clone size: NA
D gene: TRBD1
CDR3 DNA: TGCGCCAGCAGCTCCCGGGACAGGGGGAGTCCAGATACGCAGTATTTT
CDR3 protein: CASSSRDRGSPDTQYF

V gene: TRBV12-3/TRBV12-4
J gene: TRBJ2-5
clone size: once
D gene: NA
CDR3 DNA: TGTGCCAGCAGTCAGTACCAAGAGACCCAGTACTTC
CDR3 protein: CASSQYQETQYF

V gene: TRBV21-1
J gene: TRBJ2-1
clone size: NA
D gene: NA
CDR3 DNA: TGTGCCAGCAGCAAAGGGACCCCACCGGGACAGGAGTTCTTC
CDR3 protein: CASSKGTPPGQEFF

V gene: TRBV6-6
J gene: TRBJ1-6
clone size: NA
D gene: NA
CDR3 DNA: TGTGCCAGCAATGTTCCGGGGGTAGGAAATTCACCCCTCCACTTT
CDR3 protein: CASNVPGVGNSPLHF

V gene: TRBV7-2
J gene: TRBJ2-3
clone size: NA
D gene: TRBD2
CDR3 DNA: TGTGCCAGCAGCTTATTTCTAGCGGGGGGCACAGATACGCAGTATTTT
CDR3 protein: CASSLFLAGGTDTQYF

V gene: TRBV7-6
J gene: TRBJ2-4
clone size: NA
D gene: NA
CDR3 DNA: TGTGCCAGCAGCTTAGTACAGCAGAAAAACATTCAGTACTTC
CDR3 protein: CASSLVQQKNIQYF

V gene: TRBV7-2
J gene: TRBJ1-2
clone size: few
D gene: TRBD1
CDR3 DNA: TGTGCCAGCAGCCGCGACAGGGGGCCCAACTATGGCTACACCTTC
CDR3 protein: CASSRDRGPNYGYTF

V gene: TRBV19
J gene: TRBJ1-1
clone size: NA
D gene: TRBD1
CDR3 DNA: TGTGCCAGTAGTATACAGGGGGATACTGAAGCTTTCTTT
CDR3 protein: CASSIQGDTEAFF

V gene: TRBV7-2
J gene: TRBJ1-2
clone size: NA
D gene: TRBD1
CDR3 DNA: TGTGCCAGCAGCTCGGACAGGGTGGGGGGCTACACCTTC
CDR3 protein: CASSSDRVGGYTF

V gene: TRBV11-2
J gene: TRBJ2-7
clone size: NA
D gene: NA
CDR3 DNA: TGTGCCAGCAGCTTAGCGGTTGACAACGAGCAGTACTTC
CDR3 protein: CASSLAVDNEQYF

V gene: TRBV2
J gene: TRBJ1-2
clone size: NA
D gene: NA
CDR3 DNA: TGTGCCAGTTACAGGGAATCCTATGGCTACACCTTC
CDR3 protein: CASYRESYGYTF

V gene: TRBV2
J gene: TRBJ2-3
clone size: NA
D gene: TRBD2
CDR3 DNA: TGTGCCAGCAGTCGGACTAGCGGGGTCGGGGCTACGCAGTATTTT
CDR3 protein: CASSRTSGVGATQYF

V gene: TRBV14
J gene: TRBJ2-1
clone size: NA
D gene: NA
CDR3 DNA: TGTGCCAGCAGTGGCTGGCCGGGTATCAATGAGCAGTTCTTC
CDR3 protein: CASSGWPGINEQFF

V gene: TRBV29-1
J gene: TRBJ2-1
clone size: few
D gene: TRBD2
CDR3 DNA: TGCAGCGTTGAAGATTGGAGCGGGGGGGCCAATGAGCAGTTCTTC
CDR3 protein: CSVEDWSGGANEQFF

V gene: TRBV5-1
J gene: TRBJ1-2
clone size: NA
D gene: TRBD1
CDR3 DNA: TGCGCCAGCAGCATCGGGACAGTCCAAGCTAACTATGGCTACACCTTC
CDR3 protein: CASSIGTVQANYGYTF

V gene: TRBV19
J gene: TRBJ1-3
clone size: once
D gene: NA
CDR3 DNA: TGTGCCAGTAGTATATGGGCAGCAAGGGGCTCTGGAAACACCATATATTTT
CDR3 protein: CASSIWAARGSGNTIYF

V gene: TRBV21-1
J gene: TRBJ1-6
clone size: NA
D gene: NA
CDR3 DNA: TGTGCCAGCAGCTCATACCTACATGAGGGTGGGGGGAGAGCCCTCCACTTT
CDR3 protein: CASSSYLHEGGGRALHF

V gene: TRBV4-2
J gene: TRBJ2-6
clone size: NA
D gene: NA
CDR3 DNA: TGTGCCAGCAGCCAGGAGGAAACTGGGGCCAACGTCCTGACTTTC
CDR3 protein: CASSQEETGANVLTF

V gene: TRBV7-9
J gene: TRBJ2-1
clone size: once
D gene: TRBD2
CDR3 DNA: TGTGCCAGCATCACCCCCCTCGCTAGCGGGGTGAGGAATGAGCAGTTCTTC
CDR3 protein: CASITPLASGVRNEQFF

V gene: TRBV4-2
J gene: TRBJ1-6
clone size: NA
D gene: TRBD1
CDR3 DNA: TGTGCCAGCAGCCTGACAGGGTCGGATTCACCCCTCCACTTT
CDR3 protein: CASSLTGSDSPLHF

V gene: TRBV6-5
J gene: TRBJ1-1
clone size: NA
D gene: NA
CDR3 DNA: TGTGCCAGTTCCAGGGGCAAGAACACTGAAGCTTTCTTT
CDR3 protein: CASSRGKNTEAFF

V gene: TRBV7-2
J gene: TRBJ2-1
clone size: once
D gene: NA
CDR3 DNA: TGTGCCAGCAGCCCCCGACAGAACTACAATGAGCAGTTCTTC
CDR3 protein: CASSPRQNYNEQFF

V gene: TRBV2
J gene: TRBJ1-4
clone size: few
D gene: TRBD1
CDR3 DNA: TGTGCCAGCAGGCAGGACAGGGAGGTTAATGAAAAACTGTTTTTT
CDR3 protein: CASRQDREVNEKLFF

V gene: TRBV19
J gene: TRBJ1-6
clone size: NA
D gene: NA
CDR3 DNA: TGTGCCAGTAGTGCACAGGGAACCGGCTATAATTCACCCCTCCACTTT
CDR3 protein: CASSAQGTGYNSPLHF